This TCR beta chain is drawn from a study of blood T cell repertoires in COVID-19. Sequencing was performed with immunoSEQ multiplex PCR; in TCRdb, only in-frame clones are kept and a portion is missing. The table includes fewer than 350,000 clones, roughly 86% detected once. The receptor was isolated from a woman aged 30 to 39 who had recovered from COVID-19. The sequenced sample consisted of peripheral blood.

CDR3 in DNA: TGTGCCAGCTCACCCACTGGACAGGGAAGGCAGCCCCAGCATTTT. Its translation is CASSPTGQGRQPQHF. The V and J genes are TRBV18 and TRBJ1-5, with 8 bases that match TRBD1. V lost 3 bases and J lost 7; bases outside the gene matches: 8. The CDR3 is 15 amino acids. Germline CDR1 is KGHSH and CDR2 is LQKENI.